This record concerns one TCR beta chain sequence. A mixed TRB-A/B primer pool amplified rearranged TRB by multiplex touch-down PCR. Using its own MiXCR run on the multiplex PCR reads, TCRdb lists one record per CDR3 protein. The table includes 7,000 to 10,000 distinct CDR3 sequences, 50% to 55% detected once. TCR beta rearrangements were amplified from peripheral blood genomic DNA. The data were obtained in a study of T cell repertoires in aging, cancer and after chemotherapy. The sequence was obtained from a human donor with a solid tumor. Sequencing used blood.

CDR3 nucleotide sequence: TGTGCCAGCAGTTTAGGACAGGGAAGACCCCGTGAAGCTTTCTTT. Protein sequence: CASSLGQGRPREAFF. V usage is TRBV27 and J usage is TRBJ1-1; 8 bases are a match to TRBD1. This CDR3 comprises 15 residues. V was clipped by 2 bases and J by 7 bases; unmatched bases: 9. Germline V gives CDR1 MNHEY, CDR2 SMNVEV (reference sequence).